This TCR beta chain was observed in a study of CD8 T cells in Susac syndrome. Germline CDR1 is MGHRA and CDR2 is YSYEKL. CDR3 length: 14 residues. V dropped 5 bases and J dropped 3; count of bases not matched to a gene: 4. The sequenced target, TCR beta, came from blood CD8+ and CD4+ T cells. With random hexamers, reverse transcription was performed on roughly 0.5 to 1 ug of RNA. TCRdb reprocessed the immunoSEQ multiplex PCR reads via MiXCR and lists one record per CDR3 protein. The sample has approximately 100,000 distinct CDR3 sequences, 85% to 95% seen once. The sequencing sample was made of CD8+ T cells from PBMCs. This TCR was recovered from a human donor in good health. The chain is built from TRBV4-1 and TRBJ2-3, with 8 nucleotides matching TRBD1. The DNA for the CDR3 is TGCGCCAGCAGCGTCCGACAGGGGACAGATACGCAGTATTTT. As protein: CASSVRQGTDTQYF.